One sample yielded the 30 T cell receptor beta chains listed below, sequenced in a study of blood T cell repertoires in COVID-19 (dated by TCRdb to about 2020). Library preparation was by the immunoSEQ multiplex PCR assay. TCRdb took over this immuneACCESS table, retaining in-frame rearrangements with V and J assigned. Such tables are incomplete; in checked studies, under half of the missing clones stem from an unresolved V gene, and the remainder is unexplained. The sample has 80,000 to 100,000 clones on record, 60% to 85% of them singletons. The top ten hold about 15% of the sample. The material sequenced was peripheral blood. These receptors all stem from a human donor in a cohort sampled during active COVID-19.

The rearrangement links TRBV29-1 to TRBJ1-2, with D possibly TRBD1 on 5 matching bases. The germline V gene encodes CDR1 SQVTM and CDR2 ANQGSEA. The CDR3 consists of 15 residues. V was cut by 3 bases and J by 8 bases, with 22 bases left in between. The CDR3 protein is CSVDKRGRRAWGYTF. The CDR3 DNA follows: TGCAGCGTTGATAAGCGGGGCAGGAGGGCATGGGGCTACACCTTC.

The V call is TRBV4-3, the J call TRBJ1-4, with 9 bases that match TRBD1. CDR1 LGHNA and CDR2 YSLEER come from the germline V gene. CDR3 length: 14 residues. J lost 10 bases, V lost 2 bases, and 5 bases had no gene match. CDR3 coding DNA: TGCGCCAGCAGCCAAAACAGGGGGCAGGGAAAACTGTTTTTT. Its translation: CASSQNRGQGKLFF.

The chain is built from TRBV4-1 and TRBJ1-5; tentatively, D is TRBD1 (6 bases). V was cut by 0 bases and J by 2 bases, with 8 bases left in between. The CDR3 has 15 residues. Germline values: CDR1 MGHRA, CDR2 YSYEKL. In DNA, the CDR3 is TGCGCCAGCAGCCAAGAGGGGGCTGGCAATCAGCCCCAGCATTTT. Translated: CASSQEGAGNQPQHF.

The gene calls are TRBV11-2 and TRBJ2-3; TRBD2 is a possible D gene (6 bases). The germline gives CDR1 SGHAT, CDR2 FQNNGV. The CDR3 sequence is 15 residues long. Trimming cost V 8 bases and J 9 bases, with 24 bases left between them. CDR3 protein: CASGITGLLGETQYF. For the CDR3, the DNA is TGTGCCAGCGGTATTACGGGACTCCTCGGTGAGACGCAGTATTTT.

A few counts support this clone. The chain links TRBV13 to TRBJ2-3, with 7 bases aligning to TRBD2. This CDR3 has 15 amino acids. The V segment lost 4 bases and the J segment 5 bases; nucleotides outside the gene matches: 9. Germline V CDR1 and CDR2: PRHDT, FYEKMQ (reference sequence). CDR3 region: CASSSQSGNIDTQYF. In nucleotides, the CDR3 is TGTGCCAGCAGCTCCCAAAGCGGGAATATAGATACGCAGTATTTT.

This clone was seen once. V usage is TRBV10-2 and J usage is TRBJ2-5; the D gene is possibly TRBD2 (6 bases). The CDR3 is made up of 14 amino acids. The V gene's germline CDR1 is WSHSY and CDR2 SAAADI. V was cut by 6 bases and J by 5 bases, with 16 bases left in between. The CDR3 coding sequence is TGCGCCAGCAGGCGGGACGGCCCTGTGGAGACCCAGTACTTC. Its translation is CASRRDGPVETQYF.

The chain recombines TRBV4-1 with TRBJ1-2; 7 nucleotides line up with TRBD1. The CDR3 covers 16 residues. Germline V gene sequence: CDR1 MGHRA, CDR2 YSYEKL. V lost 3 bases and J lost 6; bases outside the gene matches: 13. CDR3 sequence reads: CASSQAGGTTWDGYTF. CDR3 sequence (DNA): TGCGCCAGCAGCCAGGCAGGGGGGACCACTTGGGATGGCTACACCTTC.

A note on this clone: At one of its ends the junction is not consistent with the germline gene, which may arise from a read error. This sequence joins TRBV27 and TRBJ2-7; 16 positions match TRBD2. The CDR3 totals 13 residues. From germline, CDR1 is MNHEY and CDR2 SMNVEV (reference sequence). CDR3 coding DNA: TGTGCCAGCAGTTCGGGACTAGCGGGGGGGCGGGTCTTC. As protein: CASSSGLAGGRVF.

This chain's CDR3 is CASSPGQGKETQYF. The CDR3 DNA follows: TGTGCCAGCAGCCCGGGACAGGGAAAAGAAACGCAGTATTTT. V is TRBV7-9 and J is TRBJ2-3; 9 bases align to TRBD1. J lost 9 bases, V lost 5 bases, and 9 bases had no gene match. The CDR3 extends over 14 amino acids. Looked up from germline, CDR1 is SEHNR and CDR2 is FQNEAQ (reference sequence).

A remark on this clone: Because the CDR3's place on the DNA is in doubt, the DNA is left out and the CDR3 is given as listed by TCRdb. Here the CDR3 reads CASSEELHRYAVFWPTDTQYF. The chain links TRBV6-1 to TRBJ2-3; the table calls TRBD1, which could not be checked here. Including both end residues, the CDR3 is 21 amino acids long. Germline CDR1 MNHNS, CDR2 SASEGT.

V is TRBV7-2 and J is TRBJ2-5; tentatively, D is TRBD1 (5 bases). The CDR3 contains 15 residues. CDR1 and CDR2 from the germline V gene are SGHTA and FQGNSA. V was shortened by 5 bases and J by 7 bases, with 20 bases between the two germline ends. In DNA, the CDR3 is TGTGCCAGCAGCCCCCTGGGGCGAGGCGAAGGGACCCAGTACTTC. The encoded protein is CASSPLGRGEGTQYF.

This chain links TRBV5-1 with TRBJ2-2; TRBD2 matches 8 bases. Germline V gene sequence: CDR1 SGHRS, CDR2 YFSETQ. The CDR3 runs to 16 residues. Germline trimming cut 4 bases from V and 6 bases from J; bases unmatched to any gene: 11. CDR3 sequence: CASSPSGSVSPGELFF. CDR3 nucleotide sequence: TGCGCCAGCAGCCCCAGCGGGAGTGTCTCTCCCGGGGAGCTGTTTTTT. Variable domain in full (rest from reference TRBV5-1 and TRBJ2-2): KAGVTQTPRYLIKTRGQQVTLSCSPISGHRSVSWYQQTPGQGLQFLFEYFSETQRNKGNFPGRFSGRQFSNSRSEMNVSTLELGDSALYLCASSPSGSVSPGELFFGEGSRLTVL.

There are a few counts of this clone. J is TRBJ2-1 and V is TRBV30; possible D gene TRBD1, 5 bases. Germline loops: CDR1 GTSNPN, CDR2 SVGIG (reference sequence). The V end lost 3 bases, the J end lost 8 bases, and 11 bases lay between the germline ends. The CDR3 sequence is 12 residues long. The CDR3 nucleotides are TGTGCCTGGAGGAAGGGGTACGATGAGCAGTTCTTC. The encoded protein is CAWRKGYDEQFF.

The chain is built from TRBV18 and TRBJ1-3; 8 bases are shared with TRBD1. There are 17 residues in the CDR3. After removal of 0 bases from V and 0 bases from J, the junction contained 4 bases not matched to a gene. Germline CDR1 and CDR2: KGHSH and LQKENI. For the CDR3, the DNA is TGTGCCAGCTCACCACCAGGACAGGGAAGCTCTGGAAACACCATATATTTT. This encodes CASSPPGQGSSGNTIYF.

The chain links TRBV7-3 to TRBJ2-1; D might be TRBD2 (5 bases). The CDR3 has 14 amino acids. Trimming pared 3 bases from V and 3 bases from J, leaving 9 bases between. Germline V gene data show CDR1 as SGHTA and CDR2 as FQGTGA. The CDR3 loop is CASSFSRDYNEQFF. CDR3 bases: TGTGCCAGCAGCTTTTCCCGGGACTACAATGAGCAGTTCTTC.

The chain recombines TRBV7-6 with TRBJ1-5, with 9 bases identical to TRBD1. The CDR3 runs to 16 residues. V shed 5 bases and J 6 bases; nucleotides not matched to a gene: 11. The germline gives CDR1 SGHVS, CDR2 FNYEAQ. This CDR3 is CASSVNTGGVGQPQHF. The CDR3 bases are TGTGCCAGCAGCGTTAACACAGGGGGCGTAGGTCAGCCCCAGCATTTT.

This chain uses TRBV6-5 with TRBJ2-2; no clear D gene. CDR1 is MNHEY and CDR2 is SVGAGI in the germline V gene. Trimming removed 5 bases at V and 7 bases at J, with 11 bases between. The CDR3 extends over 13 amino acids. In nucleotides, the CDR3 is TGTGCCAGCAGTCTGACATTGGGCGGGGAGCTGTTTTTT. Its protein product is CASSLTLGGELFF.

This clone was recorded once. This chain uses TRBV9 with TRBJ2-3; 7 nucleotides agree with TRBD2. Trimming cost V 3 bases and J 0 bases; bases outside gene matches: 10. CDR3 length: 17 residues. CDR1 is SGDLS, CDR2 YYNGEE, per germline. CDR3 sequence (DNA): TGTGCCAGCAGCGAGCCGTTAGCGGGTCCTAGCACAGATACGCAGTATTTT. It yields the protein CASSEPLAGPSTDTQYF. The whole variable domain, remainder taken from reference TRBV9 and TRBJ2-3, is DSGVTQTPKHLITATGQRVTLRCSPRSGDLSVYWYQQSLDQGLQFLIQYYNGEERAKGNILERFSAQQFPDLHSELNLSSLELGDSALYFCASSEPLAGPSTDTQYFGPGTRLTVL.

This chain joins TRBV19 and TRBJ2-4; 7 bases fit TRBD1. J lost 0 bases, V lost 4 bases, and 6 bases had no gene match. The CDR3 has 16 amino acids. Germline V gene lookup returns CDR1 LNHDA and CDR2 SQIVND (reference sequence). Written as DNA, the CDR3 is TGTGCCAGTAGTACGGGACAGTTTCTAGCCAAAAACATTCAGTACTTC. This encodes CASSTGQFLAKNIQYF.

V usage is TRBV30 and J usage is TRBJ2-3, with TRBD2 as a possible D gene (5 bases). Per the germline V gene, CDR1 is GTSNPN and CDR2 is SVGIG (reference sequence). Trimming pared 3 bases from V and 8 bases from J, leaving 15 bases between. The CDR3 spans 13 residues. CDR3 in amino acids: CAWSPLLAATQYF. Here the CDR3 DNA reads TGTGCCTGGAGCCCACTCCTAGCCGCTACGCAGTATTTT.

The J gene is TRBJ2-1, the V gene TRBV24-1; TRBD2 aligns across 10 bases. There are 15 residues in the CDR3. Germline trimming cut 4 bases from V and 5 bases from J; bases unmatched to any gene: 4. The germline V gene encodes CDR1 KGHDR and CDR2 SFDVKD. CDR3 sequence reads: CATSDGAGGDNEQFF. The CDR3 DNA reads as TGTGCCACCAGTGACGGAGCGGGAGGGGACAATGAGCAGTTCTTC.

This rearrangement joins TRBV5-1 to TRBJ2-7; 10 bases fit TRBD1. The CDR3 is 15 amino acids. With 0 bases clipped from V and 5 bases from J, the junction kept 5 bases outside the gene matches. Germline assignment: CDR1 SGHRS and CDR2 YFSETQ. The DNA of the CDR3 is TGCGCCAGCAGCTTGGGAGGGACAGGGGCGAACGAGCAGTACTTC. Translation gives CASSLGGTGANEQYF.

CDR3 in amino acids: CATSDLPRGEGYTF. The CDR3 DNA is TGTGCCACCAGTGATTTACCCAGGGGAGAGGGCTACACCTTC. The chain is built from TRBV24-1 and TRBJ1-2; D perhaps matches TRBD1 (6 bases). This CDR3 is built from 14 residues. CDR1 KGHDR and CDR2 SFDVKD come from the germline V gene. V was clipped by 1 base and J by 8 bases, with 13 bases between them.

V and J are TRBV30 and TRBJ1-1; D perhaps matches TRBD1 (5 bases). The CDR3 has 13 residues. Trimming cost V 4 bases and J 1 base, with 10 bases left between them. From germline, CDR1 is GTSNPN and CDR2 SVGIG (reference sequence). The CDR3 DNA follows: TGTGCCTGGAAGGGACTTGCGAACACTGAAGCTTTCTTT. It encodes CAWKGLANTEAFF.

The CDR3 DNA follows: TGTGCCAGCAGTTCCGGACTAGCGGGAGGCACAGATACGCAGTATTTT. It translates to CASSSGLAGGTDTQYF. This chain connects TRBV6-2 or TRBV6-3 to TRBJ2-3, with 13 bases lining up with TRBD2. Germline V CDR1 and CDR2: MNHEY, SVGEGT. The CDR3 covers 16 residues. V gave up 4 bases and J gave up 1 base; unmatched junction bases: 2.

The chain links TRBV6-4 to TRBJ2-1; the match to TRBD1 covers 9 bases. J was trimmed by 9 bases and V by 4 bases; bases with no gene match: 13. Germline lookup yields CDR1 MRHNA and CDR2 SNTAGT. The CDR3 loop spans 16 amino acids. This chain's CDR3 is CASSVLPGQGFGEQFF. The CDR3 nucleotides are TGTGCCAGCAGTGTGTTACCGGGACAGGGTTTCGGTGAGCAGTTCTTC.

The chain recombines TRBV2 with TRBJ1-5; TRBD1 aligns across 12 bases. Germline-derived CDR1 and CDR2 are SNHLY and FYNNEI. There are 19 residues in the CDR3. The ends lost 3 bases at V and 2 bases at J; junction bases unmatched: 11. The CDR3 sequence: CASSDFRDRGRSGNQPQHF. DNA for the CDR3: TGTGCCAGCAGTGACTTCCGGGACAGGGGGCGGTCAGGCAATCAGCCCCAGCATTTT.

This clone came up once. The rearrangement uses TRBV4-3 and TRBJ2-1, with a possible D match to TRBD2 (6 bases). The V end was cut by 0 bases, the J end by 7 bases, with 10 bases between. CDR1 is LGHNA and CDR2 is YSLEER in the germline V gene. CDR3 size: 14 residues. The DNA for the CDR3 is TGCGCCAGCAGCCAAGATGGCCGGGGGAATGAGCAGTTCTTC. This codes for CASSQDGRGNEQFF.

The DNA of the CDR3 is TGTGCCAGCAGCCTAGGACTAGCGGGGAACCAGTTCTTC. This codes for CASSLGLAGNQFF. This rearrangement joins TRBV11-2 to TRBJ2-1; 12 positions agree with TRBD2. Germline V gene data show CDR1 as SGHAT and CDR2 as FQNNGV. This CDR3 comprises 13 residues. Trimming at V came to 5 bases and at J to 13 bases, leaving 6 bases not matched to a gene.

The chain has TRBV7-2 and TRBJ1-1; weak D call: TRBD1 (5 bases). This CDR3 is built from 15 residues. CDR1 is SGHTA, CDR2 FQGNSA, per germline. Trimming shortened V by 1 base and J by 2 bases, and 11 bases separated the two germline ends. In nucleotides, the CDR3 is TGTGCCAGCAGCTTAGTAGGCGGGGCTAACACTGAAGCTTTCTTT. Protein sequence: CASSLVGGANTEAFF.